The rows below give T cell receptor beta chains drawn from one sample of a study of T cell changes during pregnancy in multiple sclerosis. Profiling relied on immunoSEQ multiplex PCR, and the TCRdb table lists in-frame clones only, not all of them. The repertoire has roughly 56,000 clones, about 89% of them found once; the top ten carry just under 0.5%. The specimen comprised CD4+ T cells from peripheral blood mononuclear cells, sampled after pregnancy. These receptors all stem from a female donor in good health, enrolled as a control in a pregnancy study. CDR3s include the opening cysteine and the closing phenylalanine or tryptophan. The D gene is left open where the match is weak. Size tells how often a clone was seen (once, few, many) or the class of an expanded clone, and some rows leave it out.

.	TRBV2	.	TRBJ2-2	CASSSLREAGELFF	TGTGCCAGCAGTTCCCTCAGGGAGGCCGGGGAGCTGTTTTTT
.	TRBV7-2	.	TRBJ2-3	CASSPLEGTSTDTQYF	TGTGCCAGCAGCCCACTGGAGGGGACTAGCACAGATACGCAGTATTTT
.	TRBV5-6	.	TRBJ1-2	CASRTPRDEGYTF	TGTGCCAGCAGAACCCCTCGAGATGAAGGCTACACCTTC
.	TRBV27	once	TRBJ1-4	CASRRSTNEKLFF	TGTGCCAGCCGCAGGTCAACTAATGAAAAACTGTTTTTT
TRBD1	TRBV5-4	few	TRBJ1-1	CASTSPQQGGTEAFF	TGTGCCAGCACCTCCCCCCAACAGGGGGGAACTGAAGCTTTCTTT
.	TRBV4-1	.	TRBJ1-1	CASSQDRNRINTEAFF	TGCGCCAGCAGCCAAGATAGGAACAGGATAAACACTGAAGCTTTCTTT
.	TRBV6-1	.	TRBJ2-2	CASSERTGYTGELFF	TGTGCCAGCAGTGAAAGAACAGGCTACACCGGGGAGCTGTTTTTT
TRBD1	TRBV18	.	TRBJ2-1	CASSPGQGVQNEQFF	TGTGCCAGCTCACCCGGACAGGGAGTACAGAATGAGCAGTTCTTC
.	TRBV4-3	.	TRBJ2-3	CASSQGAASTDTQYF	TGCGCCAGCAGCCAAGGAGCGGCGTCGACAGATACGCAGTATTTT
.	TRBV7-2	.	TRBJ1-4	CASSFSAGTSEKLFF	TGTGCCAGCAGCTTTTCTGCGGGGACGAGTGAAAAACTGTTTTTT
TRBD1	TRBV7-8	.	TRBJ1-1	CASSLRTGRNTEAFF	TGTGCCAGCAGCTTAAGGACAGGGAGAAACACTGAAGCTTTCTTT
.	TRBV7-2	.	TRBJ2-2	CASKGGGTNTGELFF	TGTGCCAGTAAGGGGGGGGGCACCAACACCGGGGAGCTGTTTTTT
TRBD2	TRBV7-7	.	TRBJ2-5	CASSGLAGPGGETQYF	TGTGCCAGCAGCGGACTAGCGGGGCCAGGGGGAGAGACCCAGTACTTC
.	TRBV7-2	.	TRBJ1-2	CASSLAEINGYTF	TGTGCCAGCAGCTTAGCGGAGATAAATGGCTACACCTTC
.	TRBV21-1	.	TRBJ1-3	CASRGDGKFSGSGNTIYF	TGTGCCAGCCGGGGGGACGGAAAGTTCTCAGGCTCTGGAAACACCATATATTTT
TRBD1	TRBV4-3	.	TRBJ1-2	CASSPDRGDGGYTF	TGCGCCAGCAGCCCGGACAGGGGAGATGGTGGCTACACCTTC
.	TRBV18	.	TRBJ2-5	CASSPSAQGTQYF	TGTGCCAGCTCACCATCTGCCCAGGGGACCCAGTACTTC
TRBD2	TRBV30	.	TRBJ2-1	CACRQSGTSGGGQFF	TGTGCCTGCCGACAATCCGGGACTAGCGGGGGGGGGCAGTTCTTC
.	TRBV5-1	.	TRBJ2-6	CASSLQVPGANVLTF	TGCGCCAGCAGCCTACAGGTGCCTGGGGCCAACGTCCTGACTTTC
TRBD1	TRBV4-3	few	TRBJ1-1	CASSRTDRANTEAFF	TGCGCCAGCAGCCGGACGGACAGGGCCAACACTGAAGCTTTCTTT
.	TRBV5-6	once	TRBJ1-4	CASSWGGPRGTNEKLFF	TGTGCCAGCAGCTGGGGGGGACCGAGGGGCACTAATGAAAAACTGTTTTTT
TRBD2	TRBV6-1	.	TRBJ2-1	CASGGGSNEQFF	TGTGCAAGCGGGGGGGGCTCCAATGAGCAGTTCTTC
TRBD1	TRBV2	.	TRBJ1-4	CASSGDRVREKLFF	TGTGCCAGCAGCGGGGACAGGGTTAGGGAAAAACTGTTTTTT
.	TRBV7-3	once	TRBJ1-2	CASSWTDLAGYTF	TGTGCCAGCAGCTGGACCGACCTAGCAGGCTACACCTTC
TRBD2	TRBV4-2	.	TRBJ2-7	CASSQGISRGGVSYEQYF	TGTGCCAGCAGCCAGGGGATCTCGCGGGGGGGGGTATCCTACGAGCAGTACTTC
.	TRBV29-1	.	TRBJ2-3	CSAGIGLGTDTQYF	TGCAGCGCGGGAATAGGGCTTGGGACAGATACGCAGTATTTT
TRBD1	TRBV5-6	.	TRBJ1-5	CASSLWQGANDF	TGTGCCAGCAGCTTGTGGCAGGGGGCTAACGATTTT
TRBD1	TRBV19	.	TRBJ2-7	CASKRDRGTYEQYF	TGTGCCAGTAAGAGGGACAGGGGTACCTACGAGCAGTACTTC
TRBD1	TRBV7-3	.	TRBJ1-1	CATKTGANTEAFF	TGTGCCACCAAAACAGGGGCGAACACTGAAGCTTTCTTT
TRBD2	TRBV4-1	.	TRBJ2-5	CASSQLLAGIEETQYF	TGCGCCAGCAGCCAGTTACTAGCGGGGATCGAAGAGACCCAGTACTTC
.	TRBV30	.	TRBJ2-5	CAWSGFPLLGETQYF	TGTGCCTGGAGTGGGTTTCCCCTCCTCGGGGAGACCCAGTACTTC
.	TRBV11-3	.	TRBJ2-2	CASSFYGDTGELFF	TGTGCCAGCAGCTTTTATGGAGACACCGGGGAGCTGTTTTTT
.	TRBV19	.	TRBJ1-1	CASTSPGAGRGTEAFF	TGTGCCAGTACCTCCCCGGGAGCAGGGCGAGGCACTGAAGCTTTCTTT
TRBD1	TRBV19	once	TRBJ1-2	CASSIPGQGRYGYTF	TGTGCCAGTAGTATCCCGGGACAGGGAAGGTATGGCTACACCTTC
TRBD1	TRBV7-2	.	TRBJ1-2	CASSLVQGSPIGYTF	TGTGCCAGCAGCTTAGTACAGGGGTCTCCTATAGGCTACACCTTC
.	TRBV7-9	.	TRBJ2-2	CASNPPGGAGTGELFF	TGTGCCAGCAACCCTCCGGGGGGCGCTGGCACCGGGGAGCTGTTTTTT
TRBD1	TRBV6-5	.	TRBJ1-5	CASRPGTGGNQPQHF	TGTGCCAGCAGACCCGGGACAGGGGGCAATCAGCCCCAGCATTTT
.	TRBV7-2	.	TRBJ1-3	CASSYMGGYSGNTIYF	TGTGCCAGCAGCTACATGGGGGGATACTCTGGAAACACCATATATTTT
TRBD2	TRBV11-3	.	TRBJ2-1	CASSLGLAGGNEQFF	TGTGCCAGCAGCTTAGGGTTAGCGGGGGGCAATGAGCAGTTCTTC
.	TRBV5-5	.	TRBJ2-3	CASSLGGLTDTQYF	TGTGCCAGCAGCTTGGGAGGGTTGACAGATACGCAGTATTTT
TRBD1	TRBV9	.	TRBJ2-7	CASSVTIGQGAYEQYF	TGTGCCAGCAGCGTGACCATTGGACAGGGAGCCTACGAGCAGTACTTC
TRBD2	TRBV9	.	TRBJ2-7	CASSRLAGGPSYEQYF	TGTGCCAGCAGCCGATTAGCGGGGGGGCCTTCTTACGAGCAGTACTTC
TRBD1	TRBV6-5	.	TRBJ2-1	CASSYGTGRYNEQFF	TGTGCCAGCAGTTACGGGACAGGGCGCTACAATGAGCAGTTCTTC
.	TRBV7-2	.	TRBJ2-6	CASSLLGHSSPSGANVLTF	TGTGCCAGCAGCTTACTTGGACATTCGAGCCCCTCTGGGGCCAACGTCCTGACTTTC
.	TRBV5-6	.	TRBJ2-3	CASSQDPGTDTQYF	TGTGCCAGCAGCCAGGACCCAGGGACAGATACGCAGTATTTT
.	TRBV5-1	.	TRBJ2-1	CASSFWESDNEQFF	TGCGCCAGCAGCTTCTGGGAGTCGGACAATGAGCAGTTCTTC
.	TRBV4-3	once	TRBJ1-6	CASSQDLRSPLHF	TGCGCCAGCAGCCAAGACCTACGTTCACCCCTCCACTTT
.	TRBV21-1	.	TRBJ1-2	CASPRQGENYGYTF	TGTGCCAGCCCTCGACAGGGGGAGAACTATGGCTACACCTTC
.	TRBV4-1	.	TRBJ1-3	CASSQDSRANTIYF	TGCGCCAGCAGCCAAGATAGCAGGGCCAACACCATATATTTT
TRBD1	TRBV15	.	TRBJ1-2	CATSRGGTANYGYTF	TGTGCCACCAGCAGAGGCGGGACAGCTAACTATGGCTACACCTTC
TRBD1	TRBV6-6	.	TRBJ1-2	CASSYSDRVGYTF	TGTGCCAGCAGTTATTCCGACAGGGTCGGCTACACCTTC
.	TRBV6-5	once	TRBJ1-2	CASSYSGNGYTF	TGTGCCAGCAGTTACTCGGGCAATGGCTACACCTTC
TRBD1	TRBV13	.	TRBJ2-7	CASSLTHNRGPNEQYF	TGTGCCAGCAGCTTAACGCATAACAGGGGGCCCAACGAGCAGTACTTC
TRBD2	TRBV7-9	.	TRBJ2-3	CASSFGLAGNVDTQYF	TGTGCCAGCAGCTTCGGACTAGCGGGGAATGTAGATACGCAGTATTTT
TRBD2	TRBV10-3	.	TRBJ2-5	CAISEPRGGETQYF	TGTGCCATCAGTGAACCCCGGGGGGGAGAGACCCAGTACTTC
TRBD1	TRBV11-3	.	TRBJ2-7	CASSSGQGSYEQYF	TGTGCCAGCAGCTCGGGACAGGGATCCTACGAGCAGTACTTC